This TCR beta chain was sequenced in a study of T-cell memory formation after mild COVID-19. General study points: A balance of CD4 and CD8 characterized clones contracting day 15 to 85, whereas later expanders leaned CD4+.

TCRdb re-analysed the 5' RACE reads in MiXCR, keeping a single row per CDR3 protein. Here the sample spans just under 550,000 distinct CDR3 sequences, roughly 20% being singletons. This clonotype was seen more than once but under ten times. Its antigen is still unknown. Germline lookup yields CDR1 SEHNR and CDR2 FQNEAQ (reference sequence). Trimming took off 0 bases at V and 8 bases at J, with 11 bases between the two ends. This CDR3 spans 14 amino acids. The sequence derives from an adult woman who had mild COVID-19 (a few samples of this study predate the infection). Cell type and time point are not known. Source material: PBMCs or a T cell subset sorted from them (not recorded which). V is TRBV7-9 and J is TRBJ2-1; possibly TRBD2 for D (6 bases). CDR3 in amino acids: CASSLAVGGDEQFF. CDR3 bases: TGTGCCAGCAGCTTAGCCGTCGGGGGTGATGAGCAGTTCTTC.